This T cell receptor beta chain was found in a study of blood T cell repertoires in COVID-19. Study-level background: COVID-19 samples, acute and convalescent, were from the United States, Italy and Spain. From T cells, B-cell-depleted T cells, or PBMCs came the material, which was cDNA or gDNA.

Germline CDR1 ENHRY, CDR2 SYGVKD. Trimming stripped 4 bases from V and 1 base from J, with 10 bases between. CDR3 length equals 14 residues. In the authors' methods: Cell counts per sample came from amplifying reference gene primers. Clones were sequenced by immunoSEQ multiplex PCR, and TCRdb holds only the in-frame ones, with some missing. V, J and clone size are those of that table, while D and trimming were read from the DNA. Here the sample spans roughly 180,000 clones, approximately 85% being singletons. The TCR comes from a woman aged 55-70 years with acute or convalescent COVID-19. The sample comprised peripheral blood. The genes are TRBV10-3 and TRBJ1-1, with a possible D match to TRBD1 (6 bases). The CDR3: CAISVDRQNTEAFF. The CDR3 DNA is TGTGCCATCAGTGTAGACAGGCAGAACACTGAAGCTTTCTTT.